The present T cell receptor beta chain was sequenced within a study of T-cell memory formation after mild COVID-19. Germline trimming cut 3 bases from V and 8 bases from J; bases unmatched to any gene: 6. The length of the CDR3 is 16 residues. CDR1 KGHDR and CDR2 SFDVKD come from the germline V gene. MiXCR was run by TCRdb on the 5' RACE reads, yielding one entry per CDR3 protein. This sample has 150,000 or so distinct CDR3 sequences, with 11% found just once. This chain connects TRBV24-1 to TRBJ2-1; 13 bases map to TRBD2. The sample was PBMCs or a T cell subset sorted from them (not recorded which). This clonotype was sampled from a man in his late teens or twenties who had mild COVID-19 (a few samples of this study predate the infection). Cell type and time point are not known. CDR3 sequence reads: CATSDPTSGGYDEQFF. CDR3 bases: TGTGCCACCAGTGATCCGACTAGCGGGGGGTATGATGAGCAGTTCTTC.